One TCR beta chain is described in this entry. The record originates from a study of blood T cell repertoires in COVID-19. Original analysis: How many nucleated cells were present was estimated from reference gene primer amplification. Only in-frame clones appear in the TCRdb table, and some are missing; sequencing was by immunoSEQ multiplex PCR. For V, J and clone size, that table is used; D and trimming come from the DNA. The repertoire includes about 430,000 clones, over 75% of them detected once, and 1.2% to 1.5% sits in the top ten. Germline V gene data show CDR1 as MNHEY and CDR2 as SMNVEV (reference sequence). CDR3 size: 18 residues. J lost 1 base, V lost 5 bases, and 10 bases had no gene match.

The gene calls are TRBV27 and TRBJ2-2, with TRBD2 matching 10 bases. The sequence was obtained from a young woman who had been exposed to COVID-19. Sequenced material: PBMCs or T cells enriched from blood (not recorded which). The CDR3 DNA reads as TGTGCCAGCAGTAGATACGGGACTAGCGTTGTGAACACCGGGGAGCTGTTTTTT. Amino acid sequence: CASSRYGTSVVNTGELFF.